Here is one T cell receptor (beta chain) with its context. The antigen it recognizes is unknown. Qualities for individual bases were not recorded, and no much larger clone is one base off. At one collaborating source in Seattle, patients were enrolled during active infection and were followed longitudinally through the course of disease. Each collaborating institution followed its own protocols to collect whole blood in K2EDTA tubes. Collaborator samples were shipped for TCRbeta analysis as frozen whole blood, isolated PBMCs, or DNA extracted from either sample type. The sample comes from a study of blood T cell repertoires in COVID-19 (dated by TCRdb to about 2020). General notes on the study: Samples from collaborators originated in the United States, Italy and Spain and spanned both the acute and convalescent phases of COVID-19. The prospective study material was composed of cDNA or gDNA derived from T cells, B-cell-depleted T cells, or PBMCs. Deeply sampled blood TCRbeta repertoires from subjects exposed to, actively infected with, or recovered from COVID-19 were included in the dataset. The repertoires were made available in a free public database intended to serve as a resource for research on the immune response to SARS-CoV-2. The samples were drawn from two sources: the first 160 participants of the ongoing ImmuneRACE study, and 1,200 or so subjects contributed by 6 global collaborators. The sample metadata nearly always contained a de-identified subject ID, COVID-19 status, age in years and sex. Where available, HLA class I and class II types were obtained from metadata supplied by the sample provider rather than from assay-based typing.

Trimming removed 0 bases from V and 8 bases from J, leaving 17 bases between the germline ends. From the cysteine through the phenylalanine, the CDR3 covers 16 amino acids. Of all the DNA, just the CDR3 is kept, 48 bases in frame from base 1. From a lookup of the germline V gene, CDR1 and CDR2 are SGHDN and FVKESK. The research as a whole found: How much clinical and demographic metadata was included differed by source and by participant, and the metadata was provided uncurated.

TCRbeta CDR3 regions were amplified from genomic DNA using the immunoSEQ Assay, a bias-controlled multiplex PCR. In the source study's methods: Nucleated cell counts per sample were estimated from amplification of reference gene primers within the assay. To quantify the absolute abundance of each unique TCRbeta CDR3 rearrangement, sequence reads were collapsed and filtered. For each sample, productive Simpson clonality was calculated by taking the square root of Simpson's diversity index across productive rearrangements. TCRdb provides this immuneACCESS table in a form limited to in-frame rearrangements. Some clones are lacking; in checked studies, under half of them reflect an unresolved V gene, and why the rest are absent is not known. Clone size and the V and J calls come from that table; the DNA yielded D and trimming. Recorded for this sample are about 200,000 clones; around four fifths of them occurred a single time. Approximately 0.9% of the sample is in the top ten clones.

The sequence is built from TRBV14 and TRBJ2-4; TRBD1 might be the D gene, on 6 matching bases. This sequence originates from a man aged 60-69 years with COVID-19, enrolled during active disease. The sequenced sample consisted of peripheral blood. In nucleotide form, the sequence is TGTGCCAGCAGCCAAGATGCCGGGACACCGGCGGACATTCAGTACTTC. Protein translation: CASSQDAGTPADIQYF.